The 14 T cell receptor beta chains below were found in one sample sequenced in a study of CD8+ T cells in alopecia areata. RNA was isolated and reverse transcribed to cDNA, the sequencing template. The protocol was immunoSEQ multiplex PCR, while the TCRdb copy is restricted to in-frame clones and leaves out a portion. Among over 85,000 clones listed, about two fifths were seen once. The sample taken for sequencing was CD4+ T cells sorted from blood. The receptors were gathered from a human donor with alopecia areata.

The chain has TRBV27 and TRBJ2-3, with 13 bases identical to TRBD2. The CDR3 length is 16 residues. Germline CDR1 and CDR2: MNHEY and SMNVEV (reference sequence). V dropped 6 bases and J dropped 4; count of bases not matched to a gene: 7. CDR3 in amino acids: CASSPGTSGIADTQYF. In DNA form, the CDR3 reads TGTGCCAGCAGCCCGGGGACTAGCGGGATAGCAGATACGCAGTATTTT.

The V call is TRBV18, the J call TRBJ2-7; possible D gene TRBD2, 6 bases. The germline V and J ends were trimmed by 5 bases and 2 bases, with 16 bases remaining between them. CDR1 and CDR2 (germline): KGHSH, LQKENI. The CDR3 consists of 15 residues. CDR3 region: CASSESQWGAYEQYF. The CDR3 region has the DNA TGTGCCAGCTCAGAGTCCCAATGGGGGGCCTACGAGCAGTACTTC.

The CDR3 DNA sequence: TGCGCCAGCAGCCCCTCGGGACAGAGAGCCAAAAACATTCAGTACTTC. As protein: CASSPSGQRAKNIQYF. The V and J genes are TRBV4-1 and TRBJ2-4; 7 bases are a match to TRBD1. Germline V gene sequence: CDR1 MGHRA, CDR2 YSYEKL. With 4 bases clipped from V and 0 bases from J, the junction kept 6 bases outside the gene matches. The CDR3 extends over 16 amino acids.

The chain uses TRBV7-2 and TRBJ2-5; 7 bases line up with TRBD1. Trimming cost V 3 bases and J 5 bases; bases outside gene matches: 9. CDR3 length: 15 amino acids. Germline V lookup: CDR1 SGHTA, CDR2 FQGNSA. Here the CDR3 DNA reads TGTGCCAGCAGCTTTCTGAGGGGGCTAGGCGAGACCCAGTACTTC. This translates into CASSFLRGLGETQYF.

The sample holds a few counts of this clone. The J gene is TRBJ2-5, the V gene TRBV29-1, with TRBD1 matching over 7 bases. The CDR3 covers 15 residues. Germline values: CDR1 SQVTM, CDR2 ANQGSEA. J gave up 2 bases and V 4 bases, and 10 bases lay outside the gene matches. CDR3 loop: CSVGDTGTAQETQYF. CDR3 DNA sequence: TGCAGCGTTGGAGATACCGGGACAGCGCAAGAGACCCAGTACTTC.

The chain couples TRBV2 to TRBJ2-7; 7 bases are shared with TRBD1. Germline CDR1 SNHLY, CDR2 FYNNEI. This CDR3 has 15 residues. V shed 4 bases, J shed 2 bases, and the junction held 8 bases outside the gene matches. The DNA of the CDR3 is TGTGCCAGCAGTGCTGGGGGACAGCCTCCCTACGAGCAGTACTTC. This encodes CASSAGGQPPYEQYF.

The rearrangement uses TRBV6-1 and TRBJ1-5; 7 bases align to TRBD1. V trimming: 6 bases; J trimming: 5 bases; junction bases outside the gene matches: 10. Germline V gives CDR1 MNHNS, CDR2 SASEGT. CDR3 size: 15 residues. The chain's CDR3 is CASRKDRDLHQPQHF. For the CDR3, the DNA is TGTGCCAGCAGAAAAGACAGGGACTTACATCAGCCCCAGCATTTT.

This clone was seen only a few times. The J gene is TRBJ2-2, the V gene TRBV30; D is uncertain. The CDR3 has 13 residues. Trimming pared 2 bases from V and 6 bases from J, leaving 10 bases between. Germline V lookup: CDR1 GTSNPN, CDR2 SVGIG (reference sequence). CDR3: CAWSPLSPGELFF. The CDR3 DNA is TGTGCCTGGAGTCCCCTGTCCCCCGGGGAGCTGTTTTTT.

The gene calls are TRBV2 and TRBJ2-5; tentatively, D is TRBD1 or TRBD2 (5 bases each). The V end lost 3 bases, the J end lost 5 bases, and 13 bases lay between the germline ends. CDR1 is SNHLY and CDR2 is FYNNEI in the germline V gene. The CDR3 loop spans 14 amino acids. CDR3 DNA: TGTGCCAGCAGTGACGGGGCCGCCGGGGAGACCCAGTACTTC. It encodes CASSDGAAGETQYF.

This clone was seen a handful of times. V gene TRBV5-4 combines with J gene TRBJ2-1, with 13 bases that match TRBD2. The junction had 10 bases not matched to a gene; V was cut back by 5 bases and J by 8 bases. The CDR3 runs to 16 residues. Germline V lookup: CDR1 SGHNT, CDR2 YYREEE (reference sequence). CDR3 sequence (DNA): TGTGCCAGCAGTCCAACTAGCGGGAGGGCCATCGATGAGCAGTTCTTC. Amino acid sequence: CASSPTSGRAIDEQFF.

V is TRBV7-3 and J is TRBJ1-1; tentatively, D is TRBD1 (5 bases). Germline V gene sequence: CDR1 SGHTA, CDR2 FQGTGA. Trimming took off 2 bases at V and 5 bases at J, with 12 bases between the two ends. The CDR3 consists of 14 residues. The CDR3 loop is CASSLGGISTEAFF. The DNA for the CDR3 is TGTGCCAGCAGCTTAGGGGGGATTTCGACTGAAGCTTTCTTT.

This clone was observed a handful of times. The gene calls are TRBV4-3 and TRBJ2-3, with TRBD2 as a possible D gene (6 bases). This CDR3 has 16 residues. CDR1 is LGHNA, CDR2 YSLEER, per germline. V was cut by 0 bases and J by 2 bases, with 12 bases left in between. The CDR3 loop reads CASSQELGGYTDTQYF. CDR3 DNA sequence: TGCGCCAGCAGCCAAGAGCTGGGGGGATACACAGATACGCAGTATTTT.

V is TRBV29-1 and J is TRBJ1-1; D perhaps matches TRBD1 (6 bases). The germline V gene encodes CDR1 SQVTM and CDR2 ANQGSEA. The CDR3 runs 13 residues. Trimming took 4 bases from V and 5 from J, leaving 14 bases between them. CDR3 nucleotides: TGCAGCGTTGGTACAGGGATCGAGACTGAAGCTTTCTTT. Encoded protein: CSVGTGIETEAFF.

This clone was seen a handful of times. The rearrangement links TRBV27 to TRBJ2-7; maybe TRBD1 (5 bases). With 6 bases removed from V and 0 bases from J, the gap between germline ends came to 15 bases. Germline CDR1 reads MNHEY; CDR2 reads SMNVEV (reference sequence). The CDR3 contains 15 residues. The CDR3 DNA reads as TGTGCCAGCAGCCCCATCCCTAGGGGCTCCTACGAGCAGTACTTC. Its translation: CASSPIPRGSYEQYF.